The rows below give T cell receptor beta chains drawn from one sample of a study of T cells in Graves' hyperthyroidism and ophthalmopathy. TCRdb itself ran the multiplex PCR reads through MiXCR, one entry per CDR3 protein. Here the sample spans hundreds of thousands of distinct CDR3 sequences, around 15% being singletons. The sequencing sample was made of blood. Source of these receptors: a woman between 40 and 55 years old with Graves' hyperthyroidism. Each CDR3 is given with its conserved first and last residue. D genes are given only for firm matches. A row's size may be missing; if present it is once, few, many or a size class.

many	TRBD2	TRBJ2-1	TRBV2	CASRGGEQFF	TGTGCCAGCAGGGGGGGGGAGCAGTTCTTC
many	NA	TRBJ2-7	TRBV6-1	CASSMGGPYEQYF	TGTGCCAGCTCCATGGGGGGGCCGTACGAGCAGTACTTC
many	NA	TRBJ2-2	TRBV20-1	CSASKASAVGELFF	TGCAGTGCTAGTAAAGCTAGCGCGGTCGGGGAGCTGTTTTTT
NA	NA	TRBJ1-5	TRBV27	CASPAGQPQHF	TGTGCCAGTCCTGCGGGTCAGCCCCAGCATTTT
many	TRBD2	TRBJ2-2	TRBV6-6	CASSYGVGGSNPYTGELFF	TGTGCCAGCAGTTACGGGGTCGGCGGGAGTAACCCGTACACCGGGGAGCTGTTTTTT
NA	NA	TRBJ1-2	TRBV6-1	CASSHPGLGLGYTF	TGTGCCAGCAGCCACCCGGGCCTCGGCCTAGGGTACACCTTC
many	TRBD1	TRBJ1-2	TRBV6-1	CASSYEGAGYGYTF	TGTGCCAGCAGTTACGAGGGGGCCGGCTATGGCTACACCTTC
many	NA	TRBJ2-5	TRBV2	CASSEYVQSETQYF	TGTGCCAGCAGTGAATATGTGCAATCGGAGACCCAGTACTTC
few	NA	TRBJ1-6	TRBV6-1	CASSERIGGSPLHF	TGTGCCAGCAGTGAACGTATAGGGGGTTCACCCCTCCACTTT
NA	NA	TRBJ2-1	TRBV6-2/TRBV6-3	CATRNRGGQGSEQFF	TGTGCCACCCGAAACCGGGGGGGACAGGGATCTGAGCAGTTCTTC
many	NA	TRBJ2-3	TRBV2	CASSEEQYITDTQYF	TGTGCCAGCAGTGAAGAGCAGTATATCACAGATACGCAGTATTTT
many	NA	TRBJ2-5	TRBV2	CASSEGQLGLETQYF	TGTGCCAGCAGTGAAGGACAGCTCGGGCTGGAGACCCAGTACTTC
many	NA	TRBJ2-1	TRBV7-3	CASSLESGYEQFF	TGTGCCAGCAGCTTAGAAAGTGGTTATGAGCAGTTCTTC
many	NA	TRBJ1-6	TRBV11-2	CASSLGTGDNSPLHF	TGTGCCAGCAGCTTGGGCACAGGAGATAATTCACCCCTCCACTTT
many	NA	TRBJ2-1	TRBV20-1	CSASQVSYNEQFF	TGCAGTGCTAGTCAGGTCTCCTACAATGAGCAGTTCTTC
many	NA	TRBJ2-5	TRBV20-1	CSARDMGEETQYF	TGCAGTGCTAGAGATATGGGCGAAGAGACCCAGTACTTC
many	NA	TRBJ1-6	TRBV11-3	CASSFGASSYNSPLHF	TGTGCCAGCAGCTTTGGGGCAAGCTCCTATAATTCACCCCTCCACTTT
many	NA	TRBJ2-7	TRBV18	CASSPPLERVSRPYEQYF	TGTGCCAGCTCACCACCGTTGGAACGAGTATCCCGCCCCTACGAGCAGTACTTC
few	TRBD2	TRBJ2-2	TRBV14	CASSLRLATNTGELFF	TGTGCCAGCAGCCTCCGACTAGCTACGAACACCGGGGAGCTGTTTTTT
many	NA	TRBJ1-1	TRBV27	CASSLSGARAEAFF	TGTGCCAGCAGTTTATCGGGGGCGCGTGCTGAAGCTTTCTTT
many	NA	TRBJ1-1	TRBV4-2	CASSQEVSGAGTEAFF	TGTGCCAGCAGCCAAGAAGTGTCGGGCGCAGGCACTGAAGCTTTCTTT
many	TRBD2	TRBJ2-1	TRBV7-9	CASSHWTSGVGVGYNEQFF	TGTGCCAGCAGCCATTGGACTAGCGGGGTTGGCGTGGGGTACAATGAGCAGTTCTTC
NA	NA	TRBJ2-7	TRBV28	CASTKNGVGREQYF	TGTGCCAGCACCAAAAACGGAGTCGGTCGCGAGCAGTACTTC
many	TRBD1	TRBJ2-1	TRBV29-1	CSVGDSPYAQFF	TGCAGCGTTGGGGACAGCCCCTATGCGCAGTTCTTC
few	NA	TRBJ2-4	TRBV11-1	CASSPRDIQYF	TGTGCCAGCAGCCCGAGGGACATTCAGTACTTC
few	TRBD2	TRBJ2-1	TRBV20-1	CSARDYGGAGTSGIF	TGCAGTGCTAGAGATTACGGGGGCGCGGGGACTAGCGGTATCTTC
few	NA	TRBJ1-4	TRBV5-1	CASSLGDDNEKLFF	TGCGCCAGCAGCTTGGGTGACGATAATGAAAAACTGTTTTTT
NA	TRBD2	TRBJ2-1	TRBV7-3	CASSPIAGVSYNEQFF	TGTGCCAGCAGCCCCATAGCGGGAGTCTCCTACAATGAGCAGTTCTTC
many	NA	TRBJ1-1	TRBV5-1	CASSLARQRNTEAFF	TGCGCCAGCAGCTTGGCCAGGCAGAGGAACACTGAAGCTTTCTTT
many	NA	TRBJ1-1	TRBV12-3/TRBV12-4	CASSLAGLGKTEAFF	TGTGCCAGCAGTTTGGCAGGGTTGGGAAAAACTGAAGCTTTCTTT
many	NA	TRBJ1-2	TRBV6-1	CATGVDYGYTF	TGTGCCACCGGGGTTGACTATGGCTACACCTTC